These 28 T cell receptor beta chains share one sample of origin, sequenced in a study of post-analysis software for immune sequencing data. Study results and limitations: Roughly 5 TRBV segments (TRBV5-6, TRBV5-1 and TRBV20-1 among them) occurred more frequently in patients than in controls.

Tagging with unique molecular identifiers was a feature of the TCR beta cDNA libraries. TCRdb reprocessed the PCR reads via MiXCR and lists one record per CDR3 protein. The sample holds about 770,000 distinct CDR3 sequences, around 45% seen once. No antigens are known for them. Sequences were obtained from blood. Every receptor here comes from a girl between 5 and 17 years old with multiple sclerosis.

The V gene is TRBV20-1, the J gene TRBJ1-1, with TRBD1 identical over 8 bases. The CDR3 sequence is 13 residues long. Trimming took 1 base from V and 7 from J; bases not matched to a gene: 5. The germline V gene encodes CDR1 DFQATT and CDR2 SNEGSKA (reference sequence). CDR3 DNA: TGCAGTGCTAGAGGCAGGGGGCGTATTGAAGCTTTCTTT. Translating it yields CSARGRGRIEAFF.

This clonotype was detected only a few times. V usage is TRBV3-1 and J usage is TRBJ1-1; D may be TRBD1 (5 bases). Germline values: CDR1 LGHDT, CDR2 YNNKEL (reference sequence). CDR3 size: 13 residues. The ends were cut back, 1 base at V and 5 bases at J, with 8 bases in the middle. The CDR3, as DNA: TGTGCCAGCAGCCAAGGGGGGAGTACTGAAGCTTTCTTT. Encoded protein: CASSQGGSTEAFF.

The CDR3: CSVDEGTF. CDR3 in DNA: TGCAGCGTTGATGAGGGCACCTTC. The chain is built from TRBV29-1 and TRBJ1-2, with no clear D. The CDR3 contains 8 residues. The V end was cut by 3 bases, the J end by 13 bases, with 6 bases between. CDR1 is SQVTM and CDR2 is ANQGSEA in the germline V gene.

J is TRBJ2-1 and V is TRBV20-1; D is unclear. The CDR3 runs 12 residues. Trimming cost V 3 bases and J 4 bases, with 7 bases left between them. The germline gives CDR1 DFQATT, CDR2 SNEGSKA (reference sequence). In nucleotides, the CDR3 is TGCAGTGCTAGGAGGCCTTACAATGAGCAGTTCTTC. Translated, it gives CSARRPYNEQFF.

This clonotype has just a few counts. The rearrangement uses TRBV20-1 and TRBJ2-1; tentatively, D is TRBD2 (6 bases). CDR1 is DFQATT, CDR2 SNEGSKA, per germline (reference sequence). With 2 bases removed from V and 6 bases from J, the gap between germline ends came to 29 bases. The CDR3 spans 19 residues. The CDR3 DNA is TGCAGTGCTAGATGGGGTCCTGCGGGATACTTATTTGGGGGCAATGAGCAGTTCTTC. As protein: CSARWGPAGYLFGGNEQFF.

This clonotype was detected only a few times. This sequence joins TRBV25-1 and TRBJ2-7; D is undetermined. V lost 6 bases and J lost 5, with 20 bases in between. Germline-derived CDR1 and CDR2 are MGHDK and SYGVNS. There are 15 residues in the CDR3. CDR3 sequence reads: CASSPGVSLTDEQYF. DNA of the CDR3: TGTGCCAGCAGCCCTGGTGTCTCCCTCACGGACGAGCAGTACTTC.

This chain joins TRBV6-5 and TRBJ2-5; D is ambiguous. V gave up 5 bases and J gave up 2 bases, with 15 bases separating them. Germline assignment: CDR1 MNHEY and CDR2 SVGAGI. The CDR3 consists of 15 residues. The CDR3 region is CASSPTVGRQETQYF. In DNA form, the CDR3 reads TGTGCCAGCAGTCCAACGGTAGGTCGACAAGAGACCCAGTACTTC.

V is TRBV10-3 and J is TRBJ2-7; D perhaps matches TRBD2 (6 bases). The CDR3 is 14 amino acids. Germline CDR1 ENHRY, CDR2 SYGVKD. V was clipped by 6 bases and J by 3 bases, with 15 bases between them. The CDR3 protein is CAIRLSSASYEQYF. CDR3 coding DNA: TGTGCCATCAGGCTTTCTAGCGCCAGCTACGAGCAGTACTTC.

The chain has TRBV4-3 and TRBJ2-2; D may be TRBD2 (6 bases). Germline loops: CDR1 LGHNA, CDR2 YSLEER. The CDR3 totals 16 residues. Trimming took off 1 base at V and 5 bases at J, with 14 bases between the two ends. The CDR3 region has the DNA TGCGCCAGCAGCCAAGTGGCGGGACGAGCGACCGGGGAGCTGTTTTTT. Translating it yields CASSQVAGRATGELFF.

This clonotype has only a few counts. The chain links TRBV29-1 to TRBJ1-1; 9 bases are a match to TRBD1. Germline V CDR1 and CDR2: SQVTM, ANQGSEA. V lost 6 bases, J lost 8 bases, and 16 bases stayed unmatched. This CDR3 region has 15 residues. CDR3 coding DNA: TGCAGCGTCGCCCACCTGGGACAGGGCCGACGCGAAGCTTTCTTT. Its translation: CSVAHLGQGRREAFF.

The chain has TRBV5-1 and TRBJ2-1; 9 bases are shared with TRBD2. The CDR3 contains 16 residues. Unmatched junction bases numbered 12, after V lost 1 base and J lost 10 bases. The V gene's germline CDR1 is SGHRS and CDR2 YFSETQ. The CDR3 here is CASSLRGLADLREQFF. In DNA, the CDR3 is TGCGCCAGCAGCTTGAGGGGACTAGCAGACCTTAGGGAGCAGTTCTTC.

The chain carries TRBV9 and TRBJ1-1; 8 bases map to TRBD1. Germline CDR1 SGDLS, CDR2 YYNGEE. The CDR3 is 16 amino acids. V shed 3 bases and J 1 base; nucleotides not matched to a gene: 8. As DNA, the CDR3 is TGTGCCAGCAGCGCACAGGGGGACCCGGGGAACACTGAAGCTTTCTTT. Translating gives CASSAQGDPGNTEAFF.

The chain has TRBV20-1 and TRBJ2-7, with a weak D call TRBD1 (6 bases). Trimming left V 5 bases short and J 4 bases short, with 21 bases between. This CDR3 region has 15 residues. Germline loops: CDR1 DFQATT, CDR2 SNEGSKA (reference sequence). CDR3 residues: CSASSRQGKAYEQYF. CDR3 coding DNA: TGCAGTGCTTCCTCTCGGCAGGGGAAGGCATACGAGCAGTACTTC.

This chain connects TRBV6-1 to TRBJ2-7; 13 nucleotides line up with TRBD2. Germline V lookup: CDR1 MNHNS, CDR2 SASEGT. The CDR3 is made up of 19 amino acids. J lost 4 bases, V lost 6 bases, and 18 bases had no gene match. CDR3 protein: CASRTLRLAGGSGGYEQYF. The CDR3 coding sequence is TGTGCCAGCAGAACCCTACGACTAGCGGGAGGCAGCGGGGGGTACGAGCAGTACTTC.

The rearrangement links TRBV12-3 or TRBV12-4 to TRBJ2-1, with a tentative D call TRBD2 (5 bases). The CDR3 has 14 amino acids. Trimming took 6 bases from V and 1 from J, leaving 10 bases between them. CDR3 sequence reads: CASSSTISYNEQFF. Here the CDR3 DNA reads TGTGCCAGCAGCTCGACTATTTCCTACAATGAGCAGTTCTTC.

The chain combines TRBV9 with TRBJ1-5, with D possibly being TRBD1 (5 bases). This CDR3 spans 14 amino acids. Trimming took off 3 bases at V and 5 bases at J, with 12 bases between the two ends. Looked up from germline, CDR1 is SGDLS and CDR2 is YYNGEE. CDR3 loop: CASSAGTGHQPQHF. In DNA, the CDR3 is TGTGCCAGCAGCGCCGGGACGGGGCATCAGCCCCAGCATTTT.

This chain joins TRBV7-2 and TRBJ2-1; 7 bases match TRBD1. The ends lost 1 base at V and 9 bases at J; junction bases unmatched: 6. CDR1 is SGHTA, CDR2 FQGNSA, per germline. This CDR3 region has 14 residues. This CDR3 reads CASSLDPTGVEQFF. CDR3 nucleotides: TGTGCCAGCAGCTTAGATCCCACAGGGGTTGAGCAGTTCTTC.

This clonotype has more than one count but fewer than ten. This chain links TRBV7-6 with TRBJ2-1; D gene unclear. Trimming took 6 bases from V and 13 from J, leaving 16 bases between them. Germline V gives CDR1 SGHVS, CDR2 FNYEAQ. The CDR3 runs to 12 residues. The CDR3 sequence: CASSPYSDLQFF. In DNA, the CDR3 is TGTGCCAGCAGTCCTTACTCGGACCTCCAGTTCTTC.

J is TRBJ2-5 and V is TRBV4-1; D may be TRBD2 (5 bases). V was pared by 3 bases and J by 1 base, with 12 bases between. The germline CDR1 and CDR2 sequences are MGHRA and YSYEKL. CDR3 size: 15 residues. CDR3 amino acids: CASSHPGGGQETQYF. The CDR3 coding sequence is TGCGCCAGCAGCCACCCCGGAGGAGGCCAAGAGACCCAGTACTTC.

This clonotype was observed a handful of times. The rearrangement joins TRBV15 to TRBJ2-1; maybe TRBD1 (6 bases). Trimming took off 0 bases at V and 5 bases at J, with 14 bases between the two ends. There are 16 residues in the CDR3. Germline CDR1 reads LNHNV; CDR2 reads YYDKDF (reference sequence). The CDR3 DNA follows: TGTGCCACCAGCAGAGATAAAGGGGGACCGAACAATGAGCAGTTCTTC. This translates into CATSRDKGGPNNEQFF.

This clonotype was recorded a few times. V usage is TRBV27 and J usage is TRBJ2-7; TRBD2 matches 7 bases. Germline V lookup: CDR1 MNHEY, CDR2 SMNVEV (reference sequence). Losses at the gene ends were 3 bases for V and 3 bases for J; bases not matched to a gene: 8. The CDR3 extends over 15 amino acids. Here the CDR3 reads CASSLGGTKLYEQYF. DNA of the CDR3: TGTGCCAGCAGTTTGGGTGGGACTAAACTCTACGAGCAGTACTTC.

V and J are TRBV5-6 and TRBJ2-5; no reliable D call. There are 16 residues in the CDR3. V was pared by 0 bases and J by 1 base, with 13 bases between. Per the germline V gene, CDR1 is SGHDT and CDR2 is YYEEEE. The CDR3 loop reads CASSLGTRQFQETQYF. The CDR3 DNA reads TGTGCCAGCAGCTTGGGTACGCGCCAGTTCCAAGAGACCCAGTACTTC.

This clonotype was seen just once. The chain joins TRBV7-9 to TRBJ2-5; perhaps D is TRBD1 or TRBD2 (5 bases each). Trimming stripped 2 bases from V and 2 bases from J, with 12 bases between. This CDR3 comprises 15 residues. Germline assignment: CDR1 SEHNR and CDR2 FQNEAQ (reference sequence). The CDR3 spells CASSLTGTQQETQYF. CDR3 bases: TGTGCCAGCAGCTTAACCGGGACCCAACAAGAGACCCAGTACTTC.

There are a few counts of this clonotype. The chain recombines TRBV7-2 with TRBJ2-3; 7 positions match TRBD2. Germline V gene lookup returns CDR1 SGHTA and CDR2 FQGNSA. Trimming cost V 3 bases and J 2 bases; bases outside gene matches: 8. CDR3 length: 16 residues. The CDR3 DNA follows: TGTGCCAGCAGCTTCCGACTAGCATCCGCCACAGATACGCAGTATTTT. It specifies CASSFRLASATDTQYF.

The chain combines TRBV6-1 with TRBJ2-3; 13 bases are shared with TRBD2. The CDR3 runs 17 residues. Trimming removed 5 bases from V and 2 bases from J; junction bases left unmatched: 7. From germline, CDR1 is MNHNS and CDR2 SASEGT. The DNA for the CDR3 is TGTGCCAGCAGTCCCAGACTAGCGGGAGGACCCACAGATACGCAGTATTTT. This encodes CASSPRLAGGPTDTQYF.

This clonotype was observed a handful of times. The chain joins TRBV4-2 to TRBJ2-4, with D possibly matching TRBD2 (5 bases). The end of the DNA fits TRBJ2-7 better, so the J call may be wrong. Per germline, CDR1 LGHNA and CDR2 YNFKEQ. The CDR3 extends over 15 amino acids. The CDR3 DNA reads TGTGCCAGCAGCCAAGTCGCGGACTCTCAATACGAGCAGTACTTC. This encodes CASSQVADSQYEQYF.

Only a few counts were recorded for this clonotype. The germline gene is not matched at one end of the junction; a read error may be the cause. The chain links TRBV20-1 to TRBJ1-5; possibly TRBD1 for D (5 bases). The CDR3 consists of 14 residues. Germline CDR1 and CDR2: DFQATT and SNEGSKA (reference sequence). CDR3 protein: CSARGRLGGQPQHF. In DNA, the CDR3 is TGCAGCGCTAGGGGCCGTTTAGGCGGTCAGCCCCAGCATTTT.

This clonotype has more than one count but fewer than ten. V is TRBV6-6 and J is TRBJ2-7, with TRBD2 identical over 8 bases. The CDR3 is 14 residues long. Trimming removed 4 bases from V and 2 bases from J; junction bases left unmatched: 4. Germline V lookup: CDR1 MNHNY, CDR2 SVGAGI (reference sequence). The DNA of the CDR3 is TGTGCCAGCAGTTCCGGGACTAGTCCCTACGAGCAGTACTTC. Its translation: CASSSGTSPYEQYF.